Shown below are 28 T cell receptor gamma chains from a single sample sequenced in a study of γδ T cells in repeated Plasmodium falciparum infection. TCRdb re-called clones from the multiplex PCR reads using CATT. The sample holds about 15,000 gamma-chain clones, around 1.6% seen once. Vgamma9/Vdelta2+ and Vdelta2-negative gammadelta T cells were flow-sorted from PBMC for bulk sequencing. Sequenced sample: gamma-delta T cells from blood. The receptors shown here come from a pool of human donors (malaria-infected and uninfected, not separated).

As concerns this clone: The protein in TCRdb stems from a much larger clone and differs at residue 9 from this DNA's translation, likely a read error; here the protein is translated from the DNA. The gene calls are TRGV4 and TRGJ1 or TRGJ2. The J gene, absent from TCRdb, was called here by matching the DNA to germline. The CDR3 spans 12 residues. Germline V gives CDR1 EGSTGY, CDR2 YDSYTSSV. The CDR3 DNA follows: TGTGCCACCTGGGATGGGCTTTATAGGAAACTCTTT. It encodes CATWDGLYRKLF.

This clone was detected a few times. The TCRdb protein, from a much larger clone, departs from this DNA's translation at residue 5, likely by read error; the protein shown derives from the DNA. The chain links TRGV9 to TRGJ1 or TRGJ2. Matching the DNA to germline supplied the J gene, which TCRdb does not give. With 6 bases clipped from V and 2 bases from J, the junction kept 7 bases outside the gene matches. Looked up from germline, CDR1 is GITISATS and CDR2 is ISYDGTV (reference sequence). This CDR3 has 13 residues. The CDR3 sequence: CALWTLYYYKKLF. The CDR3 nucleotides are TGTGCCTTGTGGACCTTGTATTATTATAAGAAACTCTTT.

This clone was observed a handful of times. A read error likely explains this, since a far larger clone differs by one base. The same CDR3 also results from other DNA sequences found in this sample. The V call is TRGV9, the J call TRGJP. The J gene comes from matching the DNA to germline here; TCRdb lacks it. Germline lookup yields CDR1 GITISATS and CDR2 ISYDGTV (reference sequence). V shed 3 bases and J 11 bases; nucleotides not matched to a gene: 10. CDR3 size: 16 residues. Written as DNA, the CDR3 is TGTGCCTTGTGGGAGCCCTCTGAGCTGGGCAAAAAAATCAAGGTATTT. Translating gives CALWEPSELGKKIKVF.

This clone was counted at least ten times. A far bigger clonotype differs at one base, so this is likely a read error. This same CDR3 is encoded by further DNA sequences in the sample. Here the V gene is TRGV9, but the J gene went uncalled. Germline loops: CDR1 GITISATS, CDR2 ISYDGTV (reference sequence). This CDR3 has 16 amino acids. The CDR3 sequence is CALWEVHYENYYKKLF. The CDR3 DNA reads TGTGCCTTGTGGGAGGTCCACTACGAGAATTATTATAAGAAGCTCTTT.

In its sample, this clone was seen many times. The CDR3 region is CATWDPRDYKKLF. The CDR3 DNA reads as TGTGCCACCTGGGACCCTCGAGATTATAAGAAACTCTTT. This chain uses TRGV3 with TRGJ1 or TRGJ2. This CDR3 is 13 amino acids long. The J segment lost 5 bases and the V segment lost 3 bases, leaving 7 bases of the junction unmatched. CDR1 is VTNTFY, CDR2 YDVSTARD, per germline (reference sequence).

Of note for this clone: The TCRdb record carries a much larger clone's protein, which differs from this DNA's translation at residue 4; a read error is the likely cause, and the protein listed here is the DNA translation. This same CDR3 is encoded by further DNA sequences in the sample. This rearrangement joins TRGV8 to TRGJ1 or TRGJ2. The J gene, missing from TCRdb, was assigned here through DNA to germline matching. Trimming removed 9 bases from V and 9 bases from J; junction bases left unmatched: 11. Germline V lookup: CDR1 VENAVY, CDR2 YDSYNSRV. CDR3 length: 11 residues. This CDR3 is CATRALVKKLF. CDR3 DNA: TGTGCCACCAGGGCCTTGGTTAAGAAACTCTTT.

There are many counts of this clone. TCRdb pairs this DNA with a much larger clone's protein that differs at residue 8, likely a read error; the protein shown was translated from the DNA. The J gene is TRGJ1 or TRGJ2, the V gene TRGV9. The J gene is absent in TCRdb and was assigned here via DNA matching to germline. The CDR3 totals 16 residues. The trim removed 3 bases at V and 2 bases at J, leaving 13 bases unmatched. CDR1 and CDR2 (germline): GITISATS, ISYDGTV (reference sequence). CDR3 in DNA: TGTGCCTTGTGGGAGAAGGAAGACTTCGATTATTATAAGAAACTCTTT. Translation: CALWEKEDFDYYKKLF.

This clone was observed a few times. This probably arose from a read error, given a far larger clone one base away. Other DNA sequences of this sample code for an identical CDR3. V is TRGV9 and J is TRGJ1 or TRGJ2. TCRdb is silent on the J gene; assignment here came from matching the DNA to germline. Germline V gene sequence: CDR1 GITISATS, CDR2 ISYDGTV (reference sequence). V gave up 1 base and J gave up 4 bases; unmatched junction bases: 10. The CDR3 runs to 15 residues. In DNA, the CDR3 is TGTGCCTTGTGGGAGGTACCTGTCCGATATTATAAGAAACTCTTT. Translating it yields CALWEVPVRYYKKLF.

This clone occurred many times. Only one base separates this from a far larger clonotype, so it likely reflects a read error. This CDR3 is also generated by other DNA sequences in the sample. CDR3 amino acids: CALWEVFPAYYKKLF. The DNA for the CDR3 is TGTGCCTTGTGGGAGGTGTTCCCTGCTTATTACAAGAAACTCTTT. V usage is TRGV9 and J usage is TRGJ1 or TRGJ2. TCRdb gives no J gene; it was assigned here by matching the DNA to germline. The CDR3 totals 15 residues. The germline CDR1 and CDR2 sequences are GITISATS and ISYDGTV (reference sequence).

This clone occurred a few times. A far larger clone is off by one base, so a read error is likely. Other nucleotide sequences from this sample produce the same CDR3. The V and J genes are TRGV9 and TRGJP. No J gene was available from TCRdb, and it was assigned here by a germline match of the DNA. The germline V gene encodes CDR1 GITISATS and CDR2 ISYDGTV (reference sequence). This CDR3 region has 17 residues. The CDR3 protein is CALWEDEPELGKKIKVF. CDR3 DNA sequence: TGTGCCTTGTGGGAGGACGAACCAGAGTTAGGCAAAAAAATCAAGGTATTT.

This clone was recorded many times. Only one base separates this from a far larger clonotype, so it likely reflects a read error. Other nucleotide sequences in the sample specify the same CDR3. The genes are TRGV9 and TRGJ1 or TRGJ2. The CDR3 contains 11 residues. With V trimmed by 6 bases and J by 16 bases, 15 bases remained unmatched. Germline CDR1 reads GITISATS; CDR2 reads ISYDGTV (reference sequence). The CDR3 spells CALWWLRRKLF. CDR3 coding DNA: TGTGCCTTGTGGTGGCTCCGTAGGAAGCTCTTT.

A word on this clone: TCRdb assigns this DNA the protein of a much larger clone, which departs from its translation at residue 8; this likely reflects a read error, and the protein shown comes from translating the DNA. Other DNA sequences in this specimen translate into the identical CDR3. As DNA, the CDR3 is TGTGCCTTGTGGGAGGTTTATGAGAAGAAACTCTTT. As protein: CALWEVYEKKLF. The chain is built from TRGV9 and TRGJ1 or TRGJ2. Since TCRdb gives no J gene, matching the DNA to germline was used here to assign it. The CDR3 sequence is 12 residues long. CDR1 GITISATS and CDR2 ISYDGTV come from the germline V gene (reference sequence). Trimming cost V 1 base and J 10 bases; bases outside gene matches: 7.

This clone has ten or more counts. The rearrangement uses TRGV4 and TRGJ1 or TRGJ2. The CDR3 contains 15 residues. Germline CDR1 and CDR2: EGSTGY and YDSYTSSV. V lost 1 base to trimming and J lost 3 bases; unmatched junction nucleotides: 9. This CDR3 is CATWDGRVLYYKKLF. CDR3 DNA: TGTGCCACCTGGGATGGTAGGGTTCTTTATTATAAGAAACTCTTT.

By share, this clone ranks as medium-sized. A much bigger clone sits one base away, suggesting this may be a read error. The chain employs TRGV9 and TRGJ1 or TRGJ2. The length of the CDR3 is 12 residues. Germline CDR1 GITISATS, CDR2 ISYDGTV (reference sequence). J was trimmed by 5 bases and V by 2 bases; bases with no gene match: 3. CDR3 nucleotides: TGTGCCTTGTGGGAGGGGAATTATAAGAAACTCTTT. This translates into CALWEGNYKKLF.

On this clone itself: It differs at one base from a far larger clone, so likely a read error. The same CDR3 arises from other DNA sequences in this sample as well. The chain employs TRGV9 and TRGJ1 or TRGJ2. As TCRdb names no J gene, one was assigned here on the basis of a DNA match to germline. The CDR3 runs 15 residues. From germline, CDR1 is GITISATS and CDR2 ISYDGTV (reference sequence). The chain's CDR3 is CALWESKAPYYKKLF. CDR3 bases: TGTGCCCTGTGGGAGTCTAAAGCGCCATATTATAAGAAACTCTTT.

This clone was detected ten times or more. TCRdb's entry gives the protein of a much larger clone, which mismatches this DNA's translation at residue 14, likely from a read error; the protein reported here is translated from the DNA. The V segment is TRGV9, and no J call was made. This CDR3 is 16 amino acids long. Germline CDR1 reads GITISATS; CDR2 reads ISYDGTV (reference sequence). Here the CDR3 reads CALWELRELGKKIRVF. The CDR3 DNA is TGTGCCTTGTGGGAGCTCCGGGAGTTGGGCAAAAAAATCAGGGTATTT.

This clone has just a few counts. Given a far larger clone just one base away, this is likely a sequencing read error. At the DNA level, this CDR3 is encoded by other sequences in the same sample as well. CDR3 coding DNA: TGTGCCACCTGGGACGGGGTTCCCCGATATAGTAGCGATTGGATCAAGACGTTT. As protein: CATWDGVPRYSSDWIKTF. The chain has TRGV2 and TRGJP2. As TCRdb names no J gene, one was assigned here on the basis of a DNA match to germline. This CDR3 spans 18 amino acids. The germline CDR1 and CDR2 sequences are EGSNGY and YDSYNSKV.

By frequency in the sample, this clone is medium-sized. Additional DNA sequences in this sample encode the identical CDR3. The V and J genes are TRGV9 and TRGJP. This CDR3 spans 16 amino acids. The germline gives CDR1 GITISATS, CDR2 ISYDGTV (reference sequence). V dropped 3 bases and J dropped 4; count of bases not matched to a gene: 3. CDR3 DNA: TGTGCCTTGTGGGAGAGTCAAGAGTTGGGCAAAAAAATCAAGGTATTT. This translates into CALWESQELGKKIKVF.

At least ten counts were recorded for this clone. A read error likely explains why the TCRdb protein, taken from a much larger clone, differs from this DNA's translation at residue 4; the protein shown is translated from the DNA. The J gene is TRGJP, the V gene TRGV9. The CDR3 is made up of 17 amino acids. Germline values: CDR1 GITISATS, CDR2 ISYDGTV (reference sequence). The CDR3 reads CALREVPKELGKKIKVF. CDR3 DNA: TGTGCCTTGCGGGAGGTCCCAAAAGAGTTGGGCAAAAAAATCAAGGTATTT.

This clone was counted many times. A far larger clone is one base from this, pointing to a likely read error. The sample has other DNA sequences that encode this CDR3 too. The chain is built from TRGV9 and TRGJ1 or TRGJ2. TCRdb is silent on the J gene; assignment here came from matching the DNA to germline. The CDR3 is 15 residues long. J lost 5 bases, V lost 1 base, and 11 bases had no gene match. The germline gives CDR1 GITISATS, CDR2 ISYDGTV (reference sequence). The CDR3, as DNA: TGTGCCTTGTGGGAGGTAGGGTTATTGGATTATAAGAAACTCTTT. This sequence encodes CALWEVGLLDYKKLF.

This clone has ten or more counts. The TCRdb protein comes from a much larger clone and disagrees with this DNA's translation at residue 11, likely due to a read error; the protein given here is derived from the DNA. This sequence joins TRGV9 and TRGJ1 or TRGJ2. CDR3 size: 13 residues. The germline V gene encodes CDR1 GITISATS and CDR2 ISYDGTV (reference sequence). DNA of the CDR3: TGTGCCTTGTGGGAGGCGCTTTATTATAAGGAACTCTTT. It specifies CALWEALYYKELF.

Comment on this clone: The TCRdb protein, from a much larger clone, departs from this DNA's translation at residue 9, likely by read error; the protein shown derives from the DNA. The chain recombines TRGV5 with TRGJP1. The CDR3 runs 13 residues. Germline loops: CDR1 VINAFY, CDR2 YDVSNSKD. The CDR3 nucleotides read TGTGCCACCCGAAATACCACTGGTCGGTTCAAGATATTT. It yields the protein CATRNTTGRFKIF.

This clone was observed many times. TCRdb has a much larger clone's protein, which differs at residue 11 from the translation of this DNA, likely because of a read error; what is shown is the protein translated from the DNA. The chain couples TRGV9 to TRGJP. The CDR3 runs 16 residues. Germline CDR1 and CDR2: GITISATS and ISYDGTV (reference sequence). The CDR3 region is CALWAQGELGEKIKVF. The CDR3 nucleotides read TGTGCCTTGTGGGCCCAAGGTGAGTTGGGCGAAAAAATCAAGGTATTT.

The table lists this clone with many counts. A far larger clone is one nucleotide away, so this likely arose from a read error. The same CDR3 also results from other DNA sequences found in this sample. The V gene is TRGV9, the J gene TRGJ1 or TRGJ2. TCRdb carries no J gene annotation; the J gene was assigned here by matching the DNA with germline. The CDR3 consists of 14 residues. Germline CDR1 is GITISATS and CDR2 is ISYDGTV (reference sequence). The CDR3 loop reads CALWEAHPYYKKLF. The DNA for the CDR3 is TGTGCTTTGTGGGAGGCCCACCCTTATTATAAGAAACTCTTT.

This clone was seen at least ten times. A single base is all that separates this from a far larger clone, so a read error is likely. This specimen includes other DNA sequences encoding the same CDR3. V and J are TRGV9 and TRGJP. As TCRdb names no J gene, one was assigned here on the basis of a DNA match to germline. Trimming took 5 bases from V and 6 from J; bases not matched to a gene: 10. CDR1 GITISATS and CDR2 ISYDGTV come from the germline V gene (reference sequence). The CDR3 length is 17 residues. Here the CDR3 reads CALWVKRTELGKKIKVF. The CDR3 DNA reads TGTGCCTTGTGGGTAAAAAGAACAGAGTTGGGCAAAAAAATCAAGGTATTT.

This clone was counted many times. A far larger clone is off by one base, so a read error is likely. Other DNA sequences from this sample encode an identical CDR3 as well. This chain links TRGV9 with TRGJ1 or TRGJ2. The CDR3 is 14 amino acids. Germline V lookup: CDR1 GITISATS, CDR2 ISYDGTV (reference sequence). The CDR3 region is CALWGDSNYYKKLF. CDR3 bases: TGCGCCTTGTGGGGCGATTCGAATTATTATAAGAAACTCTTT.

The table lists this clone with many counts. TCRdb pairs this DNA with a much larger clone's protein that differs at residue 3, likely a read error; the protein shown was translated from the DNA. The chain joins TRGV5 to TRGJ1 or TRGJ2. Germline values: CDR1 VINAFY, CDR2 YDVSNSKD. This CDR3 has 13 amino acids. The CDR3 DNA reads as TGTGCCTCCTGGGACACGTTTTATTATAAGAAACTCTTT. It encodes CASWDTFYYKKLF.

This clone was recorded at least ten times. This chain connects TRGV9 to TRGJP. CDR1 is GITISATS, CDR2 ISYDGTV, per germline (reference sequence). Trimming removed 4 bases from V and 8 bases from J; junction bases left unmatched: 8. The CDR3 covers 16 residues. Written as DNA, the CDR3 is TGTGCCTTGTGGGACACCGGAAAGTTGGGCAAAAAAATCAAGGTATTT. This sequence encodes CALWDTGKLGKKIKVF.